This T cell receptor (beta chain) was profiled in a study of CD8+ T cells in alopecia areata. Study-wide background: Administration of oral tofacitinib to treated patients was at 5 to 10 mg twice daily.

Reverse transcription of extracted RNA yielded cDNA, which provided the sequencing template. The assay was immunoSEQ multiplex PCR, and TCRdb's table has in-frame clones only and misses some. Of some 200,000 clones listed, about 60% are singletons. Trimming at V came to 3 bases and at J to 8 bases, leaving 10 bases not matched to a gene. Germline V lookup: CDR1 SGDLS, CDR2 YYNGEE. This CDR3 spans 14 amino acids. J is TRBJ1-2 and V is TRBV9; TRBD1 matches 7 bases. The sample in question was CD4+ T cells sorted from blood, obtained at week 0. The TCR sequence derives from a human donor with alopecia areata. CDR3 DNA sequence: TGTGCCAGCAGCGCCCGACAGGGCGTGGGCGGCTACACCTTC. As protein: CASSARQGVGGYTF.